The 10 T cell receptor beta chains presented below share a single source sample, sequenced in a study of molecular identifiers for immune sequencing clone quantification. TCRdb re-derived calls from the PCR reads in MiXCR, one entry per CDR3 protein. The data hold approximately 590,000 distinct CDR3 sequences, with around 25% observed a single time. The sample consisted of naive CD8+ T cells from blood, with Jurkat cell RNA spiked in. The subset denotes: FACS-sorted CD8+CD4-CCR7+CD45RA+ naive T cells. These receptors originate from a human donor in good health. Some libraries in this study had Jurkat cell RNA spiked in.

This clonotype was counted a single time. V and J are TRBV9 and TRBJ2-5, with 7 bases matching TRBD1. Trimming took 4 bases from V and 5 from J; bases not matched to a gene: 11. Germline values: CDR1 SGDLS, CDR2 YYNGEE. This CDR3 region has 15 residues. CDR3 sequence reads: CASSPGQSFGETQYF. CDR3 DNA: TGTGCCAGCAGCCCGGGACAGTCTTTCGGGGAGACCCAGTACTTC.

As to this clonotype: Just one base apart from a much larger clone, this may be a read error. The chain combines TRBV2 with TRBJ2-2; D may be TRBD2 (5 bases). The CDR3 consists of 14 residues. Germline V CDR1 and CDR2: SNHLY, FYNNEI. CDR3 DNA sequence: TGTGCCAGCAGTTTAGCAGAGAACACCGGGGAGCGGTTTTTT. Encoded protein: CASSLAENTGERFF.

This clonotype appeared a single time. The gene calls are TRBV11-2 and TRBJ2-1, with 11 bases fitting TRBD2. This CDR3 is built from 14 residues. V lost 8 bases and J lost 9; bases outside the gene matches: 9. Germline V gene sequence: CDR1 SGHAT, CDR2 FQNNGV. The CDR3 nucleotides are TGTGCCAGCTCAGGGACTAGCGGAGACAGTGAGCAGTTCTTC. It is translated as CASSGTSGDSEQFF.

V usage is TRBV4-3 and J usage is TRBJ2-3, with no clear D. The CDR3 covers 18 residues. The V gene's germline CDR1 is LGHNA and CDR2 YSLEER. Trimming removed 0 bases at V and 0 bases at J, with 16 bases between. CDR3 residues: CASSQDFYPTPSTDTQYF. In DNA, the CDR3 is TGCGCCAGCAGCCAAGACTTCTACCCAACCCCTAGCACAGATACGCAGTATTTT.

This clonotype was detected many times. The chain combines TRBV4-3 with TRBJ2-7, with D uncertain. This CDR3 has 15 amino acids. Looked up from germline, CDR1 is LGHNA and CDR2 is YSLEER. V lost 0 bases and J 2 bases, leaving 11 bases between the germline ends. The chain's CDR3 is CASSQDRKATYEQYF. CDR3 nucleotides: TGCGCCAGCAGCCAAGACCGCAAGGCCACCTACGAGCAGTACTTC.

This clonotype appeared a single time. The rearrangement uses TRBV9 and TRBJ2-7, with D possibly matching TRBD1 (7 bases). The CDR3 totals 15 residues. V lost 3 bases, J lost 0 bases, and 13 bases lay in between. Germline CDR1 and CDR2: SGDLS and YYNGEE. The CDR3 reads CASSGGGGSSYEQYF. DNA of the CDR3: TGTGCCAGCAGCGGTGGAGGGGGCAGCTCCTACGAGCAGTACTTC.

This clonotype was counted a single time. V usage is TRBV30 and J usage is TRBJ2-7, with D possibly being TRBD2 (5 bases). Germline CDR1 and CDR2: GTSNPN and SVGIG (reference sequence). CDR3 length: 12 residues. The V end lost 0 bases, the J end lost 6 bases, and 9 bases lay between the germline ends. The CDR3 reads CAWSVGGAEQYF. CDR3 DNA: TGTGCCTGGAGTGTAGGAGGAGCCGAGCAGTACTTC.

This clonotype was seen a few times. The chain recombines TRBV2 with TRBJ2-7, with no clear D. With 1 base removed from V and 7 bases from J, the gap between germline ends came to 11 bases. Germline V gives CDR1 SNHLY, CDR2 FYNNEI. This CDR3 spans 13 amino acids. In DNA, the CDR3 is TGTGCCAGCAGTGAAGAGGTCCTGGGGGAGCAGTACTTC. Protein sequence: CASSEEVLGEQYF. The complete variable domain, with remaining parts taken from reference TRBV2 and TRBJ2-7, reads EPEVTQTPSHQVTQMGQEVILRCVPISNHLYFYWYRQILGQKVEFLVSFYNNEISEKSEIFDDQFSVERPDGSNFTLKIRSTKLEDSAMYFCASSEEVLGEQYFGPGTRLTVT.

The CDR3 nucleotides read TGCGCCAGCAGCTTGGCCGGGTTCGATGAGCAGTTCTTC. Its protein is CASSLAGFDEQFF. The gene calls are TRBV5-1 and TRBJ2-1; D gene unclear. The CDR3 contains 13 residues. Germline loops: CDR1 SGHRS, CDR2 YFSETQ. The V end lost 0 bases, the J end lost 8 bases, and 9 bases lay between the germline ends.

This clonotype was observed a handful of times. V gene TRBV19 combines with J gene TRBJ2-7; 11 bases agree with TRBD1. The CDR3 runs to 15 residues. V trimming: 6 bases; J trimming: 2 bases; junction bases outside the gene matches: 6. CDR1 and CDR2 (germline): LNHDA, SQIVND (reference sequence). This chain's CDR3 is CASRVGQGGTYEQYF. The CDR3 DNA reads TGTGCCAGTAGGGTGGGACAGGGGGGTACCTACGAGCAGTACTTC.